This T cell receptor beta chain was documented in a study of T cell repertoires in cytomegalovirus infection. Study in general: HLA-B-restricted CMV epitopes that are well studied, plus recently identified HLA-C-restricted ones, were used by the study. Both a matching HLA type and CMV infection were indicated by public TCR beta signatures.

Note on this clonotype: Antigen unknown.

The V gene's germline CDR1 is MNHNY and CDR2 SVGAGI (reference sequence). V lost 0 bases to trimming and J lost 0 bases, with 21 bases between them. CDR3 length: 21 amino acids. TCRdb reprocessed the reads with MiXCR, giving one entry per CDR3 protein. The sample has around 230,000 distinct CDR3 sequences, approximately 40% seen once. This clonotype originated in a human donor in good health (CMV status not recorded). Some clones in this sample may be carry-over from other donors' samples. This sample comprised CD8+ T cells from cultured PBMCs, obtained from culture after CMV antigen stimulation. V is TRBV6-6 and J is TRBJ2-6; a possible D gene is TRBD2 (6 bases). DNA for the CDR3: TGTGCCAGCAGTTACTCGAGTCATCCGGACTACTCAAGCTCTGGGGCCAACGTCCTGACTTTC. Translating it yields CASSYSSHPDYSSSGANVLTF.